The 32 T cell receptor beta chains presented below share a single source sample, sequenced in a study of Graves' ophthalmopathy and Graves' hyperthyroidism. RNA transcripts yielded amplified TCR beta CDR3 regions. Investigators did first-round RT-PCR with HTBI primers, then second-round multiplex PCR. TCRdb itself ran the multiplex PCR reads through MiXCR, one entry per CDR3 protein. Here the sample spans about 370,000 distinct CDR3 sequences, about 18% being singletons. The sample comprised peripheral blood. The receptors were sampled from an adult woman with stable Graves' hyperthyroidism.

This sequence joins TRBV19 and TRBJ2-5, with TRBD2 as a possible D gene (8 bases). V lost 5 bases, J lost 4 bases, and 17 bases lay in between. This CDR3 spans 15 amino acids. Germline CDR1 is LNHDA and CDR2 is SQIVND (reference sequence). The CDR3, as DNA: TGTGCCAGTAGTCACAGGGGCGGGGGGAGAGAGACCCAGTACTTC. Its protein is CASSHRGGGRETQYF.

In its sample, this clonotype was seen a few times. The chain links TRBV18 to TRBJ1-1; 10 nucleotides match TRBD1. Trimming cost V 3 bases and J 11 bases; bases outside gene matches: 6. Germline V gene data show CDR1 as KGHSH and CDR2 as LQKENI. This CDR3 region has 13 residues. As DNA, the CDR3 is TGTGCCAGCTCACCCGGGACAGGGGATGGGGCTTTCTTT. Its translation: CASSPGTGDGAFF. The entire variable domain, with the rest obtained from reference TRBV18 and TRBJ1-1, is as follows: NAGVMQNPRHLVRRRGQEARLRCSPMKGHSHVYWYRQLPEEGLKFMVYLQKENIIDESGMPKERFSAEFPKEGPSILRIQQVVRGDSAAYFCASSPGTGDGAFFGQGTRLTVV.

Many counts were recorded for this clonotype. The J gene is TRBJ1-2, the V gene TRBV9; D gene unclear. Germline assignment: CDR1 SGDLS and CDR2 YYNGEE. CDR3 length: 17 amino acids. Trimming removed 1 base at V and 2 bases at J, with 18 bases between. CDR3: CASSVNRGDTVNYGYTF. In nucleotides, the CDR3 is TGTGCCAGCAGCGTAAACCGAGGAGACACAGTAAACTATGGCTACACCTTC.

This clonotype was seen at least ten times. The chain recombines TRBV15 with TRBJ2-7, with no clear D. The CDR3 runs 14 residues. Germline V gene sequence: CDR1 LNHNV, CDR2 YYDKDF (reference sequence). With 3 bases removed from V and 0 bases from J, the gap between germline ends came to 9 bases. CDR3 protein: CATSSDRYSYEQYF. For the CDR3, the DNA is TGTGCCACCAGCAGTGATAGGTACTCCTACGAGCAGTACTTC.

This clonotype was observed many times. The chain couples TRBV10-1 to TRBJ1-3; 7 nucleotides align to TRBD1. Germline CDR1 and CDR2: WNHNN and SYGVQD (reference sequence). The V and J ends lost 10 bases and 0 bases, in that order; junction bases with no gene match: 15. There are 17 residues in the CDR3. Here the CDR3 reads CAKSALTDRTSGNTIYF. CDR3 DNA sequence: TGCGCCAAATCGGCCTTAACGGACAGGACCTCTGGAAACACCATATATTTT.

This clonotype was seen repeatedly, ten times or more. The chain uses TRBV10-1 and TRBJ1-1; no clear D gene. This CDR3 is built from 13 residues. Germline lookup yields CDR1 WNHNN and CDR2 SYGVQD (reference sequence). V was clipped by 2 bases and J by 1 base, with 5 bases between them. This CDR3 reads CASSESTNTEAFF. CDR3 bases: TGCGCCAGCAGTGAGAGTACGAACACTGAAGCTTTCTTT.

This clonotype appeared many times. The gene calls are TRBV30 and TRBJ2-5, with D perhaps being TRBD1 or TRBD2 (6 bases each). This CDR3 has 14 residues. The V end lost 5 bases, the J end lost 5 bases, and 18 bases lay between the germline ends. Germline CDR1 and CDR2: GTSNPN and SVGIG (reference sequence). CDR3 DNA: TGTGCCTGGGGAAAGGGGGGAGACACTGAGACCCAGTACTTC. It codes for CAWGKGGDTETQYF.

This clonotype was observed many times. The rearrangement joins TRBV12-3 or TRBV12-4 to TRBJ1-5; D uncertain. The CDR3 runs 13 residues. The V gene lost 6 bases and the J gene lost 4 bases, with 10 bases spanning the gap. The CDR3 DNA reads as TGTGCCAGCAGCGTCGTGGCGAATCAGCCCCAGCATTTT. Residues: CASSVVANQPQHF.

This rearrangement joins TRBV4-3 to TRBJ2-7; 9 nucleotides match TRBD2. CDR1 is LGHNA, CDR2 YSLEER, per germline. V lost 4 bases, J lost 3 bases, and 7 bases stayed unmatched. The CDR3 covers 15 residues. The CDR3 sequence is CASSRVSGSNYEQYF. In DNA form, the CDR3 reads TGCGCCAGCAGCCGAGTTAGCGGGAGCAACTACGAGCAGTACTTC.

In this sample, this clonotype turned up a few times. This chain connects TRBV10-3 to TRBJ2-7; the match to TRBD1 covers 9 bases. From germline, CDR1 is ENHRY and CDR2 SYGVKD. V dropped 0 bases and J dropped 2; count of bases not matched to a gene: 5. CDR3 length equals 16 residues. The CDR3 bases are TGTGCCATCAGTGAGTCCCGGACAGGGGATGCCTACGAGCAGTACTTC. This translates into CAISESRTGDAYEQYF.

This clonotype has ten or more counts. The rearrangement links TRBV7-8 to TRBJ2-4; 8 bases align to TRBD1. In germline, CDR1 is SGHVS, CDR2 FQNEAQ. The CDR3 extends over 19 amino acids. Trimming at V came to 5 bases and at J to 1 base, leaving 16 bases not matched to a gene. The CDR3 nucleotides are TGTGCCAGCAGCCCAGGGACAGGACGAGTAAGGGGGGCCAAAAACATTCAGTACTTC. Residues: CASSPGTGRVRGAKNIQYF. The whole variable domain, remainder taken from reference TRBV7-8 and TRBJ2-4, is GAGVSQSPRYKVAKRGQDVALRCDPISGHVSLFWYQQALGQGPEFLTYFQNEAQLDKSGLPSDRFFAERPEGSVSTLKIQRTQQEDSAVYLCASSPGTGRVRGAKNIQYFGAGTRLSVL.

The chain links TRBV12-3 or TRBV12-4 to TRBJ2-2; D not certain. CDR3 length equals 12 residues. The V gene lost 6 bases and the J gene lost 6 bases, with 8 bases spanning the gap. This CDR3 is CASSPFAGELFF. The DNA for the CDR3 is TGTGCCAGCAGCCCCTTTGCCGGGGAGCTGTTTTTT.

This rearrangement joins TRBV6-2 or TRBV6-3 to TRBJ2-5, with D possibly matching TRBD2 (6 bases). The CDR3 is 14 residues long. Germline loops: CDR1 MNHEY, CDR2 SVGEGT. Trimming removed 2 bases from V and 5 bases from J, with 12 bases in between. The CDR3 DNA follows: TGTGCCAGCAGTTACCTGCCGGGGGACGAGACCCAGTACTTC. Translated: CASSYLPGDETQYF.

The sample holds many counts of this clonotype. The chain combines TRBV28 with TRBJ1-6, with D tentatively TRBD1 (6 bases). V was cut by 7 bases and J by 9 bases, with 10 bases left in between. The CDR3 covers 12 residues. Per germline, CDR1 MDHEN and CDR2 SYDVKM. CDR3: CASNEGGSPLHF. CDR3 nucleotide sequence: TGTGCCAGCAATGAGGGGGGTTCACCCCTCCACTTT.

This clonotype has a count of ten or more. The chain has TRBV10-3 and TRBJ2-7; D is ambiguous. The CDR3 length is 13 residues. Germline CDR1 and CDR2: ENHRY and SYGVKD. V was trimmed by 6 bases and J by 5 bases, leaving 14 bases between them. The DNA for the CDR3 is TGTGCCATCAGCTCGCCCGACGTTGACGAGCAGTACTTC. Its translation is CAISSPDVDEQYF.

This clonotype was counted ten times or more. This sequence joins TRBV12-3 or TRBV12-4 and TRBJ1-1, with TRBD1 matching 7 bases. The length of the CDR3 is 15 residues. Losses at the gene ends were 6 bases for V and 1 base for J; bases not matched to a gene: 8. The CDR3 loop is CASSPPDRENTEAFF. CDR3 coding DNA: TGTGCCAGCAGCCCCCCCGACAGGGAGAACACTGAAGCTTTCTTT.

This clonotype was seen more than once but under ten times. This sequence may be a read error, since a much larger clone differs from it by one base. The chain has TRBV28 and TRBJ1-1; 8 bases agree with TRBD1. The CDR3 consists of 15 residues. Germline assignment: CDR1 MDHEN and CDR2 SYDVKM. The CDR3, as DNA: TGTGCCAGCAGTAAACCCCCGGGACAGGCCTTCGTAGCTCTCTTT. Translation: CASSKPPGQAFVALF.

This clonotype was recorded many times. The junction does not match germline at one end; this may be a read error. V and J are TRBV6-2 or TRBV6-3 and TRBJ2-7; the match to TRBD2 covers 8 bases. The germline V gene has CDR1 MNHEY and CDR2 SVGEGT. CDR3 length: 15 amino acids. CDR3 nucleotide sequence: TGTGCCAGCAGTTACTCTAGCGGGGCGTCCTTCGAGCAGTACTTC. Protein sequence: CASSYSSGASFEQYF.

This clonotype came up many times. The chain links TRBV6-1 to TRBJ2-5, with D perhaps matching TRBD2 (5 bases). Trimming shortened V by 1 base and J by 4 bases, and 13 bases separated the two germline ends. CDR1 MNHNS and CDR2 SASEGT come from the germline V gene. The length of the CDR3 is 15 residues. In nucleotides, the CDR3 is TGTGCCAGCAGTGAAGGTAGAGGGAAGGGAGAGACCCAGTACTTC. Its translation: CASSEGRGKGETQYF.

This clonotype was counted ten times or more. This sequence joins TRBV9 and TRBJ2-7; TRBD1 matches 9 bases. Germline CDR1 reads SGDLS; CDR2 reads YYNGEE. The CDR3 totals 12 residues. The V and J ends lost 2 bases and 7 bases, in that order; junction bases with no gene match: 1. The CDR3 region is CASSVTGGEQYF. CDR3 coding DNA: TGTGCCAGCAGCGTGACAGGGGGTGAGCAGTACTTC.

This clonotype was recorded many times. The CDR3 sequence: CSVEYGVEGAEYEQYF. In nucleotides, the CDR3 is TGCAGCGTTGAATATGGGGTTGAGGGGGCAGAGTACGAGCAGTACTTC. This chain links TRBV29-1 with TRBJ2-7, with 7 bases fitting TRBD1. V was clipped by 2 bases and J by 4 bases; unmatched bases: 14. Germline V gene lookup returns CDR1 SQVTM and CDR2 ANQGSEA. The CDR3 is 16 amino acids.

The rearrangement joins TRBV24-1 to TRBJ2-7, with 10 bases aligning to TRBD2. There are 14 residues in the CDR3. V lost 3 bases, J lost 4 bases, and 2 bases stayed unmatched. Per germline, CDR1 KGHDR and CDR2 SFDVKD. This CDR3 is CATSDGLAVYEQYF. The CDR3, as DNA: TGTGCCACCAGTGATGGACTAGCGGTTTACGAGCAGTACTTC.

The chain employs TRBV6-1 and TRBJ2-5; D is undetermined. The CDR3 sequence is 12 residues long. The V end lost 7 bases, the J end lost 9 bases, and 15 bases lay between the germline ends. Germline CDR1 MNHNS, CDR2 SASEGT. The CDR3 here is CASTPSAEAQYF. For the CDR3, the DNA is TGTGCCAGCACGCCCTCCGCTGAGGCCCAGTACTTC.

At least ten counts were recorded for this clonotype. J is TRBJ1-3 and V is TRBV7-2, with D unresolved. V dropped 1 base and J dropped 4 bases, with 5 bases sitting between them. The CDR3 spans 13 residues. From germline, CDR1 is SGHTA and CDR2 FQGNSA. The CDR3 sequence: CASSLGHGNTIYF. The DNA of the CDR3 is TGTGCCAGCAGCTTAGGTCACGGAAACACCATATATTTT. The full variable domain, with the rest looked up from reference TRBV7-2 and TRBJ1-3, is GAGVSQSPSNKVTEKGKDVELRCDPISGHTALYWYRQSLGQGLEFLIYFQGNSAPDKSGLPSDRFSAERTGGSVSTLTIQRTQQEDSAVYLCASSLGHGNTIYFGEGSWLTVV.

This clonotype was recorded many times. V is TRBV29-1 and J is TRBJ2-7; 11 positions match TRBD2. The trim removed 0 bases at V and 1 base at J, leaving 5 bases unmatched. Germline assignment: CDR1 SQVTM and CDR2 ANQGSEA. The CDR3 extends over 16 amino acids. The CDR3 DNA is TGCAGCGTTGAAGATCCCGGGACTAGCGGATCCTACGAGCAGTACTTC. This codes for CSVEDPGTSGSYEQYF.

Many counts were recorded for this clonotype. This sequence joins TRBV29-1 and TRBJ2-7; D is unclear. Germline V gene data show CDR1 as SQVTM and CDR2 as ANQGSEA. V was pared by 2 bases and J by 6 bases, with 14 bases between. CDR3 length: 13 amino acids. The CDR3 sequence is CSVESPGLFEQYF. In DNA, the CDR3 is TGCAGCGTTGAATCCCCAGGTCTTTTCGAGCAGTACTTC.

This clonotype was seen a handful of times. A much larger clone lies a single base off, so this may be a read error. V and J are TRBV6-2 or TRBV6-3 and TRBJ2-2; D may be TRBD2 (6 bases). Per the germline V gene, CDR1 is MNHEY and CDR2 is SVGEGT. This CDR3 spans 14 amino acids. In nucleotides, the CDR3 is TGTGCCAGCAGAACCATTGGGACTTTCGGGGAGCTGTGTTTT. Translation gives CASRTIGTFGELCF.

This clonotype came up many times. The rearrangement joins TRBV6-7 to TRBJ2-2, with TRBD2 matching over 10 bases. TRBV6-7 is identified as an open reading frame with a role that is uncertain. The V gene end was trimmed by 6 bases and the J gene end by 8 bases; junction bases not matched to a gene: 9. The CDR3 extends over 15 amino acids. The CDR3 bases are TGTGCCAGCAGGTCCGGGACTAGCGTAACGGGGGAGCTGTTTTTT. Translated: CASRSGTSVTGELFF.

A remark on this clonotype: Sequence at one end of the junction differs from germline and may be a read error. This chain connects TRBV6-1 to TRBJ1-1; D remains ambiguous. This CDR3 has 15 amino acids. Germline values: CDR1 MNHNS, CDR2 SASEGT. Here the CDR3 reads CASSEVRIGKTDAFF. The CDR3 DNA sequence: TGTGCCAGCAGTGAGGTGCGGATAGGGAAGACTGATGCTTTCTTT.

This clonotype was recorded many times. V is TRBV6-2 or TRBV6-3 and J is TRBJ1-5; 8 bases map to TRBD1. Germline loops: CDR1 MNHEY, CDR2 SVGEGT. The CDR3 sequence is 14 residues long. V gave up 8 bases and J gave up 6 bases; unmatched junction bases: 9. The CDR3 spells CASGTTGGSQPQHF. The CDR3 nucleotides are TGTGCCAGCGGAACCACAGGGGGTAGTCAGCCCCAGCATTTT.

The CDR3 bases are TGTGCCAGCAGTTTAAACAGGGGGCGATCAACTGAAGCTTTCTTT. Protein product: CASSLNRGRSTEAFF. The chain joins TRBV27 to TRBJ1-1; 9 nucleotides agree with TRBD1. V lost 2 bases to trimming and J lost 5 bases; unmatched junction nucleotides: 6. The CDR3 runs 15 residues. Germline CDR1 and CDR2: MNHEY and SMNVEV (reference sequence).

This clonotype was seen ten or more times. The V and J genes are TRBV28 and TRBJ2-1; perhaps TRBD2 as D (5 bases). The CDR3 has 15 amino acids. CDR1 and CDR2 (germline): MDHEN, SYDVKM. Deletions cut 3 bases from V and 6 bases from J, with 15 bases between. The CDR3 loop reads CASSLALGEGNEQFF. CDR3 sequence (DNA): TGTGCCAGCAGTTTGGCACTCGGAGAGGGCAATGAGCAGTTCTTC. Combining the CDR3 with reference TRBV28 and TRBJ2-1 gives the whole variable domain DVKVTQSSRYLVKRTGEKVFLECVQDMDHENMFWYRQDPGLGLRLIYFSYDVKMKEKGDIPEGYSVSREKKERFSLILESASTNQTSMYLCASSLALGEGNEQFFGPGTRLTVL.